Sequencing of this T cell receptor (beta chain) was carried out in a study of cytomegalovirus exposure and HLA in healthy donors. The CDR3 length is 14 residues. In germline, CDR1 is MNHNS, CDR2 SASEGT. Deletions cut 8 bases from V and 2 bases from J, with 15 bases between. Primers included in the PCR were 60 Vbeta and 13 Jbeta primers. Assay: immunoSEQ multiplex PCR; the TCRdb copy retains only in-frame clones and omits some. The table includes more than 90,000 clones, about 80% detected once. Regarding this clone: No antigen is known for it.

Study-level findings and limits: Looking again later, the authors saw that most CMV-associated TCR beta chains seemed HLA-restricted. In vitro data verified a few CMV-associated chains as specific for CMV antigens. In a later analysis, DRB1 alleles had the most associated TCRs; HLA-C alleles the fewest. Further analysis, carried out later, found HLA-associated TCR beta chains more clonally expanded than equally common other chains.

The TCR sequence derives from a man between 35 and 55 years old in good health and CMV-seronegative. The V call is TRBV6-1, the J call TRBJ1-2, with a tentative D call TRBD1 (5 bases). Sequenced input: PBMCs. The CDR3 DNA reads TGTGCCAGCGCACGGGAGGGGACGAACTATGGCTACACCTTC. Translated: CASAREGTNYGYTF.